Following are 21 T cell receptor beta chains from one sample sequenced in a study of OX40 agonist ivuxolimab in advanced cancers. Sequencing used immunoSEQ multiplex PCR; TCRdb keeps in-frame clones, though not all of them. Among about 110,000 clones listed, around 93% were seen once. Sequencing was performed on CD4+ or CD8+ T cells sorted from blood, taken in a trial of the OX40 agonist ivuxolimab. The source is an adult with an advanced solid tumor such as melanoma, head and neck, liver or kidney cancer.

The chain uses TRBV10-3 and TRBJ2-5, with 7 bases matching TRBD2. V shed 11 bases, J shed 3 bases, and the junction held 9 bases outside the gene matches. The V gene's germline CDR1 is ENHRY and CDR2 SYGVKD. The CDR3 extends over 13 amino acids. The CDR3 spells CASKASGEETQYF. The DNA for the CDR3 is TGTGCCTCCAAAGCTAGCGGAGAAGAGACCCAGTACTTC.

The CDR3 sequence is CASSPSAITRNYGYTF. The DNA for the CDR3 is TGTGCCAGCTCCCCCTCCGCCATCACCAGGAACTATGGCTACACCTTC. The chain recombines TRBV18 with TRBJ1-2; D not resolved. Trimming stripped 6 bases from V and 2 bases from J, with 19 bases between. The CDR3 is 16 amino acids. Germline V lookup: CDR1 KGHSH, CDR2 LQKENI.

The chain couples TRBV5-1 to TRBJ1-1; no firm D call. This CDR3 spans 15 amino acids. CDR1 SGHRS and CDR2 YFSETQ come from the germline V gene. Trimming left V 0 bases short and J 4 bases short, with 13 bases between. This chain's CDR3 is CASSLGPGLATEAFF. In nucleotides, the CDR3 is TGCGCCAGCAGCTTGGGTCCAGGTCTGGCCACTGAAGCTTTCTTT.

In the case of this clone: One junction end does not reproduce the germline sequence, and a read error may be involved. Other DNA variants within this sample encode the same CDR3. The V call is TRBV5-8, the J call TRBJ2-6; D may be TRBD2 (8 bases). The CDR3 covers 17 residues. CDR1 and CDR2 (germline): SGHTS, YDEGEE. In DNA, the CDR3 is TGTGCCAGCAGCATTAGCGGGAAGGGGGCTGGGGCCAACGTCTTGACTTTC. It encodes CASSISGKGAGANVLTF.

In DNA, the CDR3 is TGTGCCAGCAGCTTAATATCTAATTCACCCCTCCACTTT. Protein sequence: CASSLISNSPLHF. The chain is built from TRBV7-9 and TRBJ1-6; no firm D call. V was trimmed by 2 bases and J by 6 bases, leaving 5 bases between them. Germline CDR1 reads SEHNR; CDR2 reads FQNEAQ (reference sequence). CDR3 length equals 13 residues. The variable domain in full, completed from reference TRBV7-9 and TRBJ1-6, reads DTGVSQNPRHKITKRGQNVTFRCDPISEHNRLYWYRQTLGQGPEFLTYFQNEAQLEKSRLLSDRFSAERPKGSFSTLEIQRTEQGDSAMYLCASSLISNSPLHFGNGTRLTVT.

The genes are TRBV14 and TRBJ1-1; D is unclear. The CDR3 has 12 residues. Germline V gives CDR1 SGHDN, CDR2 FVKESK. V was clipped by 5 bases and J by 1 base, with 5 bases between them. CDR3 DNA sequence: TGTGCCAGCAGCTTGGGGAACACTGAAGCTTTCTTT. Amino acids: CASSLGNTEAFF.

This chain joins TRBV30 and TRBJ1-2; unclear D gene. This CDR3 is 13 amino acids long. V shed 0 bases and J shed 4 bases, with 9 bases lying between them. Per germline, CDR1 GTSNPN and CDR2 SVGIG (reference sequence). DNA for the CDR3: TGTGCCTGGAGTGTACTGGGGATCTATGGCTACACCTTC. Translation: CAWSVLGIYGYTF. The full variable domain, with the rest looked up from reference TRBV30 and TRBJ1-2, is SQTIHQWPATLVQPVGSPLSLECTVEGTSNPNLYWYRQAAGRGLQLLFYSVGIGQISSEVPQNLSASRPQDRQFILSSKKLLLSDSGFYLCAWSVLGIYGYTFGSGTRLTVV.

The rearrangement joins TRBV15 to TRBJ1-2; tentatively, D is TRBD1 (5 bases). CDR1 LNHNV and CDR2 YYDKDF come from the germline V gene (reference sequence). Between the trimmed V and J ends, which lost 0 bases and 8 bases, there was a span of 13 bases. This CDR3 has 14 residues. The CDR3: CATSREAGSGGYTF. The CDR3 DNA reads as TGTGCCACCAGCAGAGAAGCAGGGTCAGGAGGCTACACCTTC. Complete variable domain (other parts from reference TRBV15 and TRBJ1-2): DAMVIQNPRYQVTQFGKPVTLSCSQTLNHNVMYWYQQKSSQAPKLLFHYYDKDFNNEADTPDNFQSRRPNTSFCFLDIRSPGLGDTAMYLCATSREAGSGGYTFGSGTRLTVV.

This clone has a single count. The rearrangement links TRBV6-6 to TRBJ2-7, with D perhaps matching TRBD2 (5 bases). Germline CDR1 reads MNHNY; CDR2 reads SVGAGI (reference sequence). This CDR3 is built from 13 residues. V lost 0 bases to trimming and J lost 10 bases, with 13 bases between them. In nucleotides, the CDR3 is TGTGCCAGCAGTTACTCGAGCGAGAGGGTACAGTACTTC. Translation gives CASSYSSERVQYF.

This chain links TRBV27 with TRBJ2-5; a weak D match, TRBD2 (5 bases). V was trimmed by 0 bases and J by 5 bases, leaving 10 bases between them. The germline CDR1 and CDR2 sequences are MNHEY and SMNVEV (reference sequence). This CDR3 contains 14 residues. The CDR3 sequence is CASSLSPGVETQYF. DNA of the CDR3: TGTGCCAGCAGTTTATCGCCCGGGGTGGAGACCCAGTACTTC.

This clone is a singleton in its sample. The chain uses TRBV7-8 and TRBJ1-2, with TRBD1 matching over 8 bases. The CDR3 is made up of 14 amino acids. The germline CDR1 and CDR2 sequences are SGHVS and FQNEAQ. After removal of 6 bases from V and 4 bases from J, the junction contained 7 bases not matched to a gene. CDR3 sequence: CASRGQDGAYGYTF. In DNA, the CDR3 is TGTGCCAGCAGGGGACAGGACGGCGCCTATGGCTACACCTTC.

The rearrangement links TRBV25-1 to TRBJ2-1; D is unresolved. Germline V gives CDR1 MGHDK, CDR2 SYGVNS. CDR3 length equals 11 residues. Deletions cut 7 bases from V and 3 bases from J, with 4 bases between. The CDR3 nucleotides read TGTGCCAGCACCAACTACAATGAGCAGTTCTTC. Translating it yields CASTNYNEQFF.

The chain couples TRBV5-6 to TRBJ2-5; TRBD1 matches at 7 bases. Germline trimming cut 2 bases from V and 5 bases from J; bases unmatched to any gene: 12. The CDR3 contains 16 residues. Looked up from germline, CDR1 is SGHDT and CDR2 is YYEEEE. The DNA for the CDR3 is TGTGCCAGCAGCTTTCAGCGGAAGGGGGCTCCGGAGACCCAGTACTTC. It is translated as CASSFQRKGAPETQYF.

The V and J genes are TRBV6-6 and TRBJ2-3; tentatively, D is TRBD1 or TRBD2 (5 bases each). The CDR3 extends over 15 amino acids. Trimming shortened V by 2 bases and J by 4 bases, and 13 bases separated the two germline ends. Germline lookup yields CDR1 MNHNY and CDR2 SVGAGI (reference sequence). The DNA for the CDR3 is TGTGCCAGCAGTTACGTGCGGGCAGGGCCAGATACGCAGTATTTT. Protein: CASSYVRAGPDTQYF.

This clone was observed once. The chain carries TRBV5-4 and TRBJ1-1; possibly TRBD1 for D (5 bases). This CDR3 has 16 amino acids. V lost 3 bases, J lost 4 bases, and 19 bases lay in between. CDR1 is SGHNT and CDR2 is YYREEE in the germline V gene (reference sequence). DNA of the CDR3: TGTGCCAGCAGCTCTAGGGGCACTAACCTAGGCACTGAAGCTTTCTTT. It is translated as CASSSRGTNLGTEAFF.

This chain joins TRBV4-1 and TRBJ2-7; D remains ambiguous. Germline V gene data show CDR1 as MGHRA and CDR2 as YSYEKL. The V end lost 3 bases, the J end lost 0 bases, and 12 bases lay between the germline ends. The CDR3 covers 15 residues. The CDR3 reads CASSQTSPSSYEQYF. The CDR3 region has the DNA TGCGCCAGCAGCCAGACCAGCCCCAGCTCCTACGAGCAGTACTTC.

V is TRBV6-5 and J is TRBJ1-6, with 8 bases lining up with TRBD1. CDR1 is MNHEY and CDR2 is SVGAGI in the germline V gene. With 6 bases clipped from V and 5 bases from J, the junction kept 6 bases outside the gene matches. This CDR3 comprises 15 residues. DNA for the CDR3: TGTGCCAGCAGGGCAACAGGGGGAGATAATTCACCCCTCCACTTT. It codes for CASRATGGDNSPLHF.

V gene TRBV11-2 combines with J gene TRBJ2-3; D is uncertain. V dropped 5 bases and J dropped 4 bases, with 10 bases sitting between them. Germline lookup yields CDR1 SGHAT and CDR2 FQNNGV. The CDR3 loop spans 13 amino acids. CDR3: CASSPNLADTQYF. For the CDR3, the DNA is TGTGCCAGCAGCCCCAATCTCGCAGATACGCAGTATTTT.

This clone was observed a few times. This chain links TRBV5-1 with TRBJ1-1; unclear D gene. Trimming took 0 bases from V and 0 from J, leaving 3 bases between them. The germline CDR1 and CDR2 sequences are SGHRS and YFSETQ. The CDR3 has 13 residues. This CDR3 reads CASSLEVNTEAFF. The CDR3 DNA follows: TGCGCCAGCAGCTTGGAGGTGAACACTGAAGCTTTCTTT.

V gene TRBV6-6 combines with J gene TRBJ2-2; 8 positions agree with TRBD1. The V gene end was trimmed by 7 bases and the J gene end by 7 bases; junction bases not matched to a gene: 5. CDR1 and CDR2 from the germline V gene are MNHNY and SVGAGI (reference sequence). This CDR3 is 13 amino acids long. CDR3 sequence reads: CASNIQGDGELFF. CDR3 DNA: TGTGCCAGCAATATACAGGGGGACGGGGAGCTGTTTTTT.

This clone occurred once. V usage is TRBV4-1 and J usage is TRBJ2-2, with D possibly TRBD2 on 5 matching bases. V lost 0 bases and J lost 4, with 9 bases in between. This CDR3 contains 15 residues. Germline values: CDR1 MGHRA, CDR2 YSYEKL. The CDR3 sequence is CASSQDREFTGELFF. As DNA, the CDR3 is TGCGCCAGCAGCCAAGATCGGGAATTCACCGGGGAGCTGTTTTTT.